Below are 3 T cell receptor beta chains sequenced from a single sample in a study of T-cell memory formation after mild COVID-19 (dated by TCRdb to about 2021). The method was 5' RACE. The sequencer listed for this sample is Illumina NovaSeq 6000. The public reads were run again by TCRdb, first through fastp at Q25 and then through MiXCR, and only productive beta chains were kept. Each entry merges the rows of one CDR3 protein and shows their most common DNA and genes. The sample data list about 100,000 distinct CDR3 sequences, and under 15% of these were observed just once. The ten largest clones add up to around 40% of the sample. What was sequenced was PBMCs or a T cell subset sorted from them (not recorded which). These TCRs come from a man younger than 35 who had mild COVID-19 (a few samples of this study predate the infection). The sample titles of this study are shuffled in the database, so cell type and time point are left out; the donor was told from shared clones.

The rearrangement joins TRBV5-1 to TRBJ2-5; 7 bases are shared with TRBD2. Germline V CDR1 and CDR2: SGHRS, YFSETQ. The CDR3 covers 14 residues. The junction had 13 bases not matched to a gene; V was cut back by 9 bases and J by 5 bases. CDR3 coding DNA: TGCGCCACCGCCCTACTAGCGCCGAGGGAGACCCAGTACTTC. The encoded protein is CATALLAPRETQYF.

Ten or more counts support this clonotype. The genes are TRBV4-3 and TRBJ2-4; 8 nucleotides align to TRBD2. The CDR3 is 19 residues long. J gave up 3 bases and V 4 bases, and 17 bases lay outside the gene matches. The germline V gene has CDR1 LGHNA and CDR2 YSLEER. The CDR3 sequence is CASSPEVRGGGNVKNIQYF. The DNA for the CDR3 is TGCGCCAGCAGCCCCGAAGTCCGGGGGGGAGGAAATGTCAAAAACATTCAGTACTTC.

This clonotype was observed a few times. The chain couples TRBV10-3 to TRBJ1-5; tentative D call: TRBD1 (5 bases). CDR1 is ENHRY and CDR2 is SYGVKD in the germline V gene. V was clipped by 2 bases and J by 2 bases, with 16 bases between them. There are 17 residues in the CDR3. Here the CDR3 reads CAISERSGLGRNQPQHF. DNA for the CDR3: TGTGCCATCAGTGAGAGGTCAGGGTTAGGGCGCAATCAGCCCCAGCATTTT.